Below are 6 T cell receptor beta chains sequenced from a single sample in a study of OX40 agonist ivuxolimab in advanced cancers. Receptor libraries were prepared by the immunoSEQ multiplex PCR assay. TCRdb took this table from immuneACCESS and kept in-frame rearrangements with V and J called. Such tables lack part of the clones; where checked against another copy, unresolved V genes explain under half of the gap, and the rest is unexplained. In this sample the table shows some 55,000 clones, 80% of which occur a single time. 4% to 5% of the sample is in the top ten clones. This sample comprised CD4+ or CD8+ T cells sorted from blood, obtained in a trial of the OX40 agonist ivuxolimab. All receptors derive from an adult with an advanced solid tumor such as melanoma, head and neck, liver or kidney cancer.

CDR3 sequence (DNA): TGCGCCAGCAGCCATCCGGGACGGCCGAACACTGAAGCTTTCTTT. Its translation is CASSHPGRPNTEAFF. The rearrangement uses TRBV4-1 and TRBJ1-1; D perhaps matches TRBD1 (5 bases). The CDR3 spans 15 residues. The germline gives CDR1 MGHRA, CDR2 YSYEKL. With 3 bases removed from V and 1 base from J, the gap between germline ends came to 12 bases.

The chain uses TRBV7-9 and TRBJ2-4; D possibly corresponds to TRBD1 (6 bases). The CDR3 is made up of 15 amino acids. Trimming cost V 0 bases and J 4 bases, with 10 bases left between them. Looked up from germline, CDR1 is SEHNR and CDR2 is FQNEAQ (reference sequence). The CDR3 spells CASSLAGAGKNIQYF. The CDR3 nucleotides are TGTGCCAGCAGCTTAGCGGGGGCAGGAAAAAACATTCAGTACTTC. Filled out from reference TRBV7-9 and TRBJ2-4, the complete variable domain reads DTGVSQNPRHKITKRGQNVTFRCDPISEHNRLYWYRQTLGQGPEFLTYFQNEAQLEKSRLLSDRFSAERPKGSFSTLEIQRTEQGDSAMYLCASSLAGAGKNIQYFGAGTRLSVL.

This chain uses TRBV5-1 with TRBJ2-5, with no clear D. V lost 1 base and J 3 bases, leaving 7 bases between the germline ends. The CDR3 extends over 13 amino acids. Germline assignment: CDR1 SGHRS and CDR2 YFSETQ. The CDR3 DNA follows: TGCGCCAGCAGCTTGAACGTTGAAGAGACCCAGTACTTC. This translates into CASSLNVEETQYF.

This clone has only a few counts. Other nucleotide sequences from this sample produce the same CDR3. The chain is built from TRBV27 and TRBJ2-7; D ambiguous. Between the trimmed V and J ends, which lost 1 base and 7 bases, there was a span of 14 bases. In germline, CDR1 is MNHEY, CDR2 SMNVEV (reference sequence). This CDR3 has 14 amino acids. The CDR3 DNA is TGTGCCAGCAGTTTATTGAGTCCCCGCCGGGAGCAGTACTTC. This sequence encodes CASSLLSPRREQYF.

The genes are TRBV7-2 and TRBJ1-2, with no clear D. Germline CDR1 is SGHTA and CDR2 is FQGNSA. Trimming took 4 bases from V and 4 from J, leaving 7 bases between them. The CDR3 length is 12 residues. The CDR3 loop reads CASSSVGYGYTF. DNA of the CDR3: TGTGCCAGCAGCTCAGTGGGCTATGGCTACACCTTC.

This clone is categorized as medium-sized. The chain carries TRBV10-2 and TRBJ2-7; the match to TRBD2 covers 9 bases. Germline CDR1 is WSHSY and CDR2 is SAAADI. There are 15 residues in the CDR3. Unmatched junction bases numbered 10, after V lost 4 bases and J lost 6 bases. In DNA form, the CDR3 reads TGCGCCAGCAGTGCCGATAGCGGGGGAGGAGGCGAGCAGTACTTC. It codes for CASSADSGGGGEQYF.